Each of the 26 T cell receptor beta chains below was sequenced from the same sample in a study of T cell changes during pregnancy in multiple sclerosis. Libraries were prepared by immunoSEQ multiplex PCR; TCRdb keeps only in-frame clonotypes and omits some of them. The top ten hold 7.8% of the sample, which has about 40,000 clones, roughly 91% seen once. This specimen consisted of CD8+ T cells from peripheral blood mononuclear cells, obtained before pregnancy. These receptors all stem from a female donor with multiple sclerosis, enrolled in a pregnancy study.

The gene calls are TRBV2 and TRBJ2-3; TRBD2 agrees at 8 bases. The CDR3 loop spans 14 amino acids. Germline assignment: CDR1 SNHLY and CDR2 FYNNEI. The V segment lost 6 bases and the J segment 4 bases; nucleotides outside the gene matches: 6. This CDR3 reads CASRAGGRADTQYF. For the CDR3, the DNA is TGTGCCAGCAGGGCGGGGGGCCGGGCAGATACGCAGTATTTT.

This chain uses TRBV6-5 with TRBJ2-5; 9 bases are shared with TRBD1. V lost 6 bases, J lost 10 bases, and 6 bases stayed unmatched. The CDR3 is made up of 12 amino acids. CDR1 MNHEY and CDR2 SVGAGI come from the germline V gene. The CDR3 sequence is CASRAGDRDQYF. The CDR3, as DNA: TGTGCCAGCAGGGCGGGGGACAGGGACCAGTACTTC.

The rearrangement uses TRBV18 and TRBJ2-7; 11 bases map to TRBD1. This CDR3 region has 15 residues. Trimming removed 3 bases from V and 7 bases from J; junction bases left unmatched: 8. CDR1 and CDR2 from the germline V gene are KGHSH and LQKENI. This CDR3 is CASSPGTGGSGEQYF. In DNA form, the CDR3 reads TGTGCCAGCTCACCCGGGACAGGGGGTTCGGGTGAGCAGTACTTC. The entire variable domain, with the rest obtained from reference TRBV18 and TRBJ2-7, is as follows: NAGVMQNPRHLVRRRGQEARLRCSPMKGHSHVYWYRQLPEEGLKFMVYLQKENIIDESGMPKERFSAEFPKEGPSILRIQQVVRGDSAAYFCASSPGTGGSGEQYFGPGTRLTVT.

This clone was counted once. The CDR3 sequence is CASSLGGGSNQPQHF. The CDR3 DNA reads TGCGCCAGCAGCTTAGGGGGGGGCTCAAATCAGCCCCAGCATTTT. The chain has TRBV5-1 and TRBJ1-5; D possibly corresponds to TRBD1 (6 bases). The V end was cut by 2 bases, the J end by 4 bases, with 13 bases between. The CDR3 has 15 amino acids. From germline, CDR1 is SGHRS and CDR2 YFSETQ.

This chain links TRBV9 with TRBJ1-2; a possible D gene is TRBD1 (6 bases). The length of the CDR3 is 14 residues. V lost 0 bases to trimming and J lost 8 bases, with 14 bases between them. Germline lookup yields CDR1 SGDLS and CDR2 YYNGEE. CDR3 nucleotide sequence: TGTGCCAGCAGCGTAGCCCTAGGGGGACGCGGCTACACCTTC. It is translated as CASSVALGGRGYTF.

This rearrangement joins TRBV9 to TRBJ1-1; D possibly corresponds to TRBD1 (5 bases). V was shortened by 4 bases and J by 3 bases, with 13 bases between the two germline ends. Looked up from germline, CDR1 is SGDLS and CDR2 is YYNGEE. The CDR3 spans 14 residues. The CDR3 sequence is CASSQKQEYTEAFF. CDR3 nucleotide sequence: TGTGCCAGCAGCCAGAAACAGGAATACACTGAAGCTTTCTTT.

In this sample, this clone turned up a few times. V usage is TRBV18 and J usage is TRBJ2-2, with TRBD2 as a possible D gene (6 bases). The CDR3 sequence is 17 residues long. Germline V gives CDR1 KGHSH, CDR2 LQKENI. V was pared by 2 bases and J by 0 bases, with 13 bases between. Written as DNA, the CDR3 is TGTGCCAGCTCACCAATTTCCGGGAGTACGAACACCGGGGAGCTGTTTTTT. This sequence encodes CASSPISGSTNTGELFF.

The gene calls are TRBV28 and TRBJ2-7; TRBD2 is a possible D gene (6 bases). The CDR3 loop spans 15 amino acids. Germline V gives CDR1 MDHEN, CDR2 SYDVKM. V lost 5 bases, J lost 3 bases, and 17 bases lay in between. CDR3 DNA: TGTGCCAGCAGTCCACTAGTAGGAGGGCACTACGAGCAGTACTTC. This translates into CASSPLVGGHYEQYF.

This chain links TRBV29-1 with TRBJ2-7; D might be TRBD1 (5 bases). The length of the CDR3 is 14 residues. The ends were cut back, 0 bases at V and 4 bases at J, with 13 bases in the middle. Germline CDR1 and CDR2: SQVTM and ANQGSEA. Here the CDR3 DNA reads TGCAGCGTTGAAGATACAGGTCAGTCTTACGAGCAGTACTTC. Translating it yields CSVEDTGQSYEQYF.

The V call is TRBV28, the J call TRBJ2-5; D is undetermined. The germline V gene has CDR1 MDHEN and CDR2 SYDVKM. There are 17 residues in the CDR3. V was clipped by 6 bases and J by 2 bases, with 22 bases between them. CDR3 protein: CASSSPPLSATQETQYF. The CDR3 DNA follows: TGTGCCAGCAGCTCTCCACCCTTATCGGCGACACAAGAGACCCAGTACTTC.

This clone was detected only a few times. The genes are TRBV27 and TRBJ1-1; 7 positions agree with TRBD1. The CDR3 spans 14 residues. CDR1 and CDR2 from the germline V gene are MNHEY and SMNVEV (reference sequence). V shed 6 bases and J 1 base; nucleotides not matched to a gene: 5. The CDR3 region has the DNA TGTGCCAGCAGGACAGGGAACCCGAACACTGAAGCTTTCTTT. This translates into CASRTGNPNTEAFF.

The chain employs TRBV28 and TRBJ1-2; D uncertain. CDR3 length: 13 amino acids. Germline values: CDR1 MDHEN, CDR2 SYDVKM. V gave up 3 bases and J gave up 2 bases, with 7 bases separating them. The CDR3 DNA reads as TGTGCCAGCAGTTTTGAGTTAAACTATGGCTACACCTTC. It translates to CASSFELNYGYTF.

This clone was seen a single time. The chain carries TRBV5-1 and TRBJ2-7; no clear D gene. V shed 0 bases and J shed 0 bases, with 7 bases lying between them. The V gene's germline CDR1 is SGHRS and CDR2 YFSETQ. The CDR3 covers 14 residues. The CDR3 nucleotides are TGCGCCAGCAGCTTGGTGGGCGACTCCTACGAGCAGTACTTC. This gives the protein CASSLVGDSYEQYF. Complete variable domain (other parts from reference TRBV5-1 and TRBJ2-7): KAGVTQTPRYLIKTRGQQVTLSCSPISGHRSVSWYQQTPGQGLQFLFEYFSETQRNKGNFPGRFSGRQFSNSRSEMNVSTLELGDSALYLCASSLVGDSYEQYFGPGTRLTVT.

The rearrangement uses TRBV5-4 and TRBJ2-1; D might be TRBD2 (6 bases). The CDR3 is 16 amino acids. Per the germline V gene, CDR1 is SGHNT and CDR2 is YYREEE (reference sequence). The V gene lost 2 bases and the J gene lost 5 bases, with 17 bases spanning the gap. The CDR3 sequence: CASSFGGRPRDNEQFF. For the CDR3, the DNA is TGTGCCAGCAGCTTCGGGGGTCGGCCTCGGGACAATGAGCAGTTCTTC.

This clone was counted between two and nine times. CDR3 nucleotide sequence: TGTGCCAGCAGCTTAGGTGGGCTAGCCGATATCAATGAGCAGTTCTTC. Amino acid sequence: CASSLGGLADINEQFF. This rearrangement joins TRBV11-1 to TRBJ2-1; weak D call: TRBD2 (5 bases). The CDR3 is 16 amino acids. Trimming removed 1 base at V and 6 bases at J, with 16 bases between. CDR1 SGHAT and CDR2 FQDESV come from the germline V gene (reference sequence).

This sequence joins TRBV7-2 and TRBJ2-7, with 9 bases matching TRBD2. CDR3 length equals 15 residues. V lost 6 bases to trimming and J lost 4 bases; unmatched junction nucleotides: 10. CDR1 is SGHTA and CDR2 is FQGNSA in the germline V gene. The CDR3: CASRHQRGEEYEQYF. CDR3 bases: TGTGCCAGCAGACACCAGCGGGGGGAGGAGTACGAGCAGTACTTC.

The rearrangement links TRBV19 to TRBJ2-1, with 10 bases that match TRBD2. This CDR3 has 17 amino acids. The V segment lost 5 bases and the J segment 12 bases; nucleotides outside the gene matches: 19. CDR1 is LNHDA, CDR2 SQIVND, per germline (reference sequence). The CDR3 coding sequence is TGTGCCAGTAGTCCCTCACTAGCTAGCGGGAGAGGCCAAGGGCAGTTCTTC. It encodes CASSPSLASGRGQGQFF.

The chain combines TRBV7-8 with TRBJ2-5, with D possibly matching TRBD1 (6 bases). Germline-derived CDR1 and CDR2 are SGHVS and FQNEAQ. This CDR3 spans 14 amino acids. The ends were cut back, 6 bases at V and 0 bases at J, with 11 bases in the middle. CDR3 nucleotides: TGTGCCAGCAGTCGGACAGAGTACCAAGAGACCCAGTACTTC. This codes for CASSRTEYQETQYF.

The chain couples TRBV5-1 to TRBJ2-7; D remains ambiguous. The germline gives CDR1 SGHRS, CDR2 YFSETQ. CDR3 length equals 14 residues. Trimming took 4 bases from V and 4 from J, leaving 15 bases between them. CDR3 DNA: TGCGCCAGCAGCCCTAAGAGTCTCCCATACGAGCAGTACTTC. Protein: CASSPKSLPYEQYF.

This clone is judged medium-sized. The genes are TRBV13 and TRBJ2-7; TRBD2 agrees at 15 bases. The V segment lost 6 bases and the J segment 2 bases; nucleotides outside the gene matches: 14. The germline V gene encodes CDR1 PRHDT and CDR2 FYEKMQ (reference sequence). The CDR3 has 19 residues. CDR3 DNA: TGTGCCAGCAGTCAATGGACTAGCGGGAGGGCCTGGTCGGCCTACGAGCAGTACTTC. As protein: CASSQWTSGRAWSAYEQYF.

This chain uses TRBV19 with TRBJ2-1; the match to TRBD2 covers 9 bases. With 3 bases clipped from V and 3 bases from J, the junction kept 3 bases outside the gene matches. This CDR3 comprises 15 residues. CDR1 is LNHDA, CDR2 SQIVND, per germline (reference sequence). Here the CDR3 reads CASSIPSGIYNEQFF. In DNA form, the CDR3 reads TGTGCCAGTAGTATCCCTAGCGGGATCTACAATGAGCAGTTCTTC.

As for this clone: Other DNA sequences in the sample encode the same CDR3. The genes are TRBV19 and TRBJ2-1; 7 bases are shared with TRBD2. The trim removed 1 base at V and 3 bases at J, leaving 3 bases unmatched. The CDR3 length is 15 residues. CDR1 is LNHDA and CDR2 is SQIVND in the germline V gene (reference sequence). The CDR3: CASSIAGGYYNEQFF. CDR3 sequence (DNA): TGTGCCAGTAGTATAGCGGGAGGTTACTACAATGAGCAGTTCTTC. The whole variable domain, filled in from reference TRBV19 and TRBJ2-1, reads DGGITQSPKYLFRKEGQNVTLSCEQNLNHDAMYWYRQDPGQGLRLIYYSQIVNDFQKGDIAEGYSVSREKKESFPLTVTSAQKNPTAFYLCASSIAGGYYNEQFFGPGTRLTVL.

The chain employs TRBV4-3 and TRBJ2-3; 10 nucleotides agree with TRBD1. Germline loops: CDR1 LGHNA, CDR2 YSLEER. The CDR3 covers 16 residues. Losses at the gene ends were 4 bases for V and 2 bases for J; bases not matched to a gene: 6. CDR3 in amino acids: CASSPRTGGITDTQYF. CDR3 coding DNA: TGCGCCAGCAGCCCCCGGACAGGGGGGATCACAGATACGCAGTATTTT.

The genes are TRBV7-2 and TRBJ2-3; 11 nucleotides line up with TRBD1. Per germline, CDR1 SGHTA and CDR2 FQGNSA. CDR3 length equals 15 residues. V lost 5 bases, J lost 4 bases, and 5 bases stayed unmatched. The CDR3 protein is CASSPSGQGADTQYF. The DNA for the CDR3 is TGTGCCAGCAGCCCCTCGGGACAGGGGGCAGATACGCAGTATTTT.

V usage is TRBV28 and J usage is TRBJ1-1, with unresolved D. This CDR3 region has 14 residues. Germline CDR1 reads MDHEN; CDR2 reads SYDVKM. The V and J ends lost 8 bases and 5 bases respectively, with 18 bases between them. The CDR3 is CASGATPRRTEAFF. CDR3 in DNA: TGTGCCAGCGGAGCTACCCCCCGGCGGACTGAAGCTTTCTTT.

This clone was seen a few times. The rearrangement uses TRBV9 and TRBJ1-1, with D hard to call. Trimming cost V 4 bases and J 3 bases, with 16 bases left between them. This CDR3 has 15 residues. The V gene's germline CDR1 is SGDLS and CDR2 YYNGEE. The DNA of the CDR3 is TGTGCCAGCAGCCCGAATTGGGTCCAGGACACTGAAGCTTTCTTT. Protein sequence: CASSPNWVQDTEAFF.